One T cell receptor beta chain is described in this entry. Its target antigen remains unknown. No clone much larger than this one lies a single base away; base qualities are absent. Collaborating institutions collected whole blood in K2EDTA tubes following their own protocols. For TCRbeta analysis, collaborator samples were shipped as frozen whole blood, as isolated PBMCs, or as DNA extracted from either sample type. The entry originates in a study of blood T cell repertoires in COVID-19 (dated by TCRdb to about 2020). Regarding the complete study: The collaborator samples originated in the United States, Italy and Spain and spanned the acute and convalescent phases of COVID-19. Samples were obtained from the ongoing ImmuneRACE study (first 160 participants) and from 1,254 subjects provided by 6 global collaborators. The prospective study material was composed of cDNA or gDNA derived from T cells, B-cell-depleted T cells, or PBMCs. The dataset comprised deeply sampled blood TCRbeta repertoires from subjects exposed to, actively infected with, or recovered from COVID-19. Where available, HLA class I and class II types were obtained from metadata supplied by the sample provider rather than from assay-based typing. The repertoires were released in a freely available public database meant as a resource for research on the immune response to SARS-CoV-2. The sample metadata nearly always contained a de-identified subject ID, COVID-19 status, age in years and sex.

V is cut by 4 bases and J by 8 bases, and the space between the germline ends is 18 bases. According to the germline V gene, CDR1 reads SGHDT and CDR2 reads YYEEEE. The CDR3 starts with the cysteine, ends with the phenylalanine, and has 14 residues. The read is trimmed to its CDR3 DNA, 42 bases read in frame from base 1. TCRbeta CDR3 regions were amplified from genomic DNA by means of the immunoSEQ Assay, a bias-controlled multiplex PCR. On the study's bioinformatics: The number of nucleated cells in each sample was estimated from the amplification of reference gene primers within the assay. Sequence reads were collapsed and filtered to measure the absolute abundance of every unique TCRbeta CDR3 rearrangement. For each sample, productive Simpson clonality was calculated as the square root of Simpson's diversity index across productive rearrangements. Here the immuneACCESS table is served through TCRdb, limited to in-frame sequences with V and J called. Missing clones are a known gap in these copies; in checked studies unresolved V genes cover under half, and the rest lacks a known reason. V and J calls and clone size follow that table, whereas D and trimming were derived from the DNA. In all, the sample holds roughly 670,000 clones, and about 90% of those were seen once. Over 0.2% of the sample belongs to the ten largest clones.

Broad study findings and their caveats: How much clinical and demographic metadata was included differed by source and by participant, and the metadata was provided uncurated.

The sequenced sample consisted of peripheral blood. The clonotype originates from a woman in her late teens or twenties with acute or convalescent COVID-19. Recombination connected TRBV5-6 to TRBJ1-2; TRBD1 could be the D gene, as 5 bases match. This receptor has the CDR3 CASSMKTGFRGYTF. The bases read TGTGCCAGCAGCATGAAAACAGGTTTTCGGGGCTACACCTTC.